The rows below give T cell receptor beta chains drawn from one sample of a study of shared clonotypes between healthy human individuals. Some clones are missing from TCRdb's copy, which holds only in-frame ones; the method was immunoSEQ multiplex PCR. The sample consists of millions of clones, just over 90% of them appearing once. The source material was naive CD4+ T cells from PBMCs. The receptors originated from a man between 18 and 35 years old in good health. Some clones in this sample may be carry-over from other donors' samples. Both conserved end residues are part of each CDR3.

>TRBV5-1
CASSQTGENTDTQYF
>TRBV5-1
CASSLEGSGDTQYF
>TRBV5-1
CASSLSVKAGELFF
>TRBV19
CASSSGWGTGELFF
>TRBV28
CASTLHPGELFF
>TRBV6-1
CASRGQDLFGYTF
>TRBV7-2
CASSLVSRNYGYTF
>TRBV15
CATSVRDASTEAFF
>TRBV7-8
CASSLYQGVTGNTIYF
>TRBV2
CASSEAREARAFF
>TRBV18
CASSPTSYSTDTQYF
>TRBV6-5
CASSSRGGSYEQYF
>TRBV2
CASSRQGGVETQYF
>TRBV7-3
CASSLQAGSGELFF
>TRBV6-5
CASSYSEAVDTQYF
>TRBV6-5
CASSYGLDGSPLHF
>TRBV28
CASSLFSIPNEKLFF